This T cell receptor (beta chain) was found in a study of blood T cells in healthy people across ages. To note about this clonotype: Its specificity is unknown.

Germline assignment: CDR1 SGHRS and CDR2 YFSETQ. The CDR3 sequence is 16 residues long. The junction had 9 bases not matched to a gene; V was cut back by 0 bases and J by 4 bases. Donors were systemically healthy Caucasian individuals from Russia aged about 6 to 90 years. Primed by a sample-barcoded 5' primer and a J-beta primer mix, a second PCR proceeded for about 6 to 11 cycles. TCRdb fed the 5' RACE reads into MiXCR, producing one record per CDR3 protein. This sample has about 1.5 million distinct CDR3 sequences, with approximately 43% found just once. Overall study results and limits: Estimated diversity, derived from one million T cells, was regarded as an underestimate.

V is TRBV5-1 and J is TRBJ2-7; 8 bases are shared with TRBD1. The sequenced sample consisted of blood. This clonotype originated in a woman between 18 and 29 years old in good health. CDR3 sequence reads: CASSLVPGQGFYEQYF. In DNA form, the CDR3 reads TGCGCCAGCAGCTTGGTTCCAGGACAGGGCTTTTACGAGCAGTACTTC.